This T cell receptor beta chain emerged from a study of T cell changes during pregnancy in multiple sclerosis. The CDR3 runs 13 residues. V was pared by 7 bases and J by 1 base, with 9 bases between. Germline V gene data show CDR1 as MNHEY and CDR2 as SVGAGI. Assay used: immunoSEQ multiplex PCR; TCRdb lists only in-frame clones, some missing. The sample lists more than 40,000 clones; roughly 90% were seen once. The source was peripheral blood, collected in the first trimester of pregnancy. The receptor was isolated from a female donor in good health, enrolled as a control in a pregnancy study. J is TRBJ2-3 and V is TRBV6-5, with D tentatively TRBD2 (6 bases). Here the CDR3 DNA reads TGTGCCAGCATACCGGGGGGCACAGATACGCAGTATTTT. Translation gives CASIPGGTDTQYF.